The 32 T cell receptor beta chains listed next were all sequenced from one sample in a study of T cells in localized non-small cell lung cancer. Sequencing used immunoSEQ multiplex PCR; TCRdb keeps in-frame clones, though not all of them. The sample yields tens of thousands of clones, 65% to 90% seen once. The source was PBMCs, collected before any cancer treatment. The receptors were sampled from a man aged 40 to 69 with stage II lung adenocarcinoma.

The V call is TRBV9, the J call TRBJ2-1, with D possibly TRBD1 on 6 matching bases. Germline V gives CDR1 SGDLS, CDR2 YYNGEE. V gave up 0 bases and J gave up 9 bases, with 19 bases separating them. The CDR3 is 16 residues long. The DNA of the CDR3 is TGTGCCAGCAGCGTAGTGCCTACCGACCAAGGGGGTGAGCAGTTCTTC. This translates into CASSVVPTDQGGEQFF.

This clone was seen once. V gene TRBV2 combines with J gene TRBJ1-2; 7 bases line up with TRBD1. The CDR3 contains 13 residues. V dropped 10 bases and J dropped 2; count of bases not matched to a gene: 7. Germline V gene lookup returns CDR1 SNHLY and CDR2 FYNNEI. The CDR3 DNA reads TGTGCCAACTCCCGGACAGGAAACTATGGCTACACCTTC. It encodes CANSRTGNYGYTF.

This clone has only one observation. This chain connects TRBV5-1 to TRBJ2-5; 10 bases align to TRBD2. This CDR3 region has 15 residues. Unmatched junction bases numbered 5, after V lost 3 bases and J lost 3 bases. Germline CDR1 is SGHRS and CDR2 is YFSETQ. The CDR3 nucleotides are TGCGCCAGCAGCTCAACCGGGACTAGCGAAGAGACCCAGTACTTC. This gives the protein CASSSTGTSEETQYF.

The J gene is TRBJ1-5, the V gene TRBV6-1, with TRBD1 identical over 8 bases. The CDR3 is 14 residues long. The germline gives CDR1 MNHNS, CDR2 SASEGT. V trimming: 6 bases; J trimming: 5 bases; junction bases outside the gene matches: 6. CDR3 sequence: CASSGTGGDQPQHF. The CDR3 nucleotides are TGTGCCAGCAGCGGAACAGGGGGGGATCAGCCCCAGCATTTT.

The rearrangement joins TRBV6-5 to TRBJ2-7; possible D gene TRBD2, 6 bases. Trimming stripped 5 bases from V and 0 bases from J, with 11 bases between. The CDR3 consists of 14 residues. Germline values: CDR1 MNHEY, CDR2 SVGAGI. The DNA for the CDR3 is TGTGCCAGCAGTGAAGGAGGGCCCTCCTACGAGCAGTACTTC. Protein sequence: CASSEGGPSYEQYF.

The chain recombines TRBV7-8 with TRBJ2-1, with D perhaps assigned TRBD1 or TRBD2 (5 bases each). CDR1 is SGHVS and CDR2 is FQNEAQ in the germline V gene. V was pared by 1 base and J by 6 bases, with 13 bases between. The CDR3 has 15 amino acids. As DNA, the CDR3 is TGTGCCAGCAGCTTAGATGGGTCAGGGAGCAATGAGCAGTTCTTC. This translates into CASSLDGSGSNEQFF.

This chain joins TRBV28 and TRBJ1-2; no clear D. Germline V gene lookup returns CDR1 MDHEN and CDR2 SYDVKM. The CDR3 is 14 residues long. With 6 bases removed from V and 0 bases from J, the gap between germline ends came to 11 bases. The CDR3 DNA sequence: TGTGCCAGCAGCCCCGCCCAAGCTAACTATGGCTACACCTTC. Translating it yields CASSPAQANYGYTF.

This chain uses TRBV5-1 with TRBJ1-2; tentatively, D is TRBD1 (5 bases). Trimming shortened V by 0 bases and J by 6 bases, and 9 bases separated the two germline ends. The CDR3 is 13 amino acids. Germline CDR1 is SGHRS and CDR2 is YFSETQ. In DNA, the CDR3 is TGCGCCAGCAGCTTGGTCAGGGATAATGGCTACACCTTC. This encodes CASSLVRDNGYTF.

The V gene is TRBV19, the J gene TRBJ2-6, with D perhaps TRBD1 (5 bases). CDR1 is LNHDA, CDR2 SQIVND, per germline (reference sequence). V lost 4 bases and J 3 bases, leaving 7 bases between the germline ends. CDR3 length: 14 amino acids. CDR3 coding DNA: TGTGCCAGTAGTAGCCAGGGTGGGGCCAACGTCCTGACTTTC. Translation gives CASSSQGGANVLTF.

This chain connects TRBV5-3 to TRBJ2-3, with D perhaps TRBD2 (5 bases). TRBV5-3 falls under the ORF class, with uncertain function. V dropped 4 bases and J dropped 2 bases, with 17 bases sitting between them. The CDR3 spans 16 residues. The CDR3 protein is CARSPFSSGNTDTQYF. The CDR3 DNA reads TGTGCCAGAAGCCCCTTCAGCAGCGGAAACACAGATACGCAGTATTTT.

J is TRBJ2-2 and V is TRBV6-1; maybe TRBD1 (6 bases). Deletions cut 2 bases from V and 2 bases from J, with 18 bases between. Germline loops: CDR1 MNHNS, CDR2 SASEGT. There are 18 residues in the CDR3. Here the CDR3 DNA reads TGTGCCAGCAGTGAAACTAGGTTAGGCAGGGGAAACACCGGGGAGCTGTTTTTT. It is translated as CASSETRLGRGNTGELFF.

This chain connects TRBV19 to TRBJ2-2; D is ambiguous. CDR3 length equals 13 residues. Germline lookup yields CDR1 LNHDA and CDR2 SQIVND (reference sequence). Trimming removed 6 bases at V and 1 base at J, with 6 bases between. Written as DNA, the CDR3 is TGTGCCAGTAGCAGGCGGAACACCGGGGAGCTGTTTTTT. The encoded protein is CASSRRNTGELFF. Complete variable domain (other parts from reference TRBV19 and TRBJ2-2): DGGITQSPKYLFRKEGQNVTLSCEQNLNHDAMYWYRQDPGQGLRLIYYSQIVNDFQKGDIAEGYSVSREKKESFPLTVTSAQKNPTAFYLCASSRRNTGELFFGEGSRLTVL.

The genes are TRBV19 and TRBJ1-6; TRBD1 matches at 7 bases. The CDR3 has 13 amino acids. The V gene's germline CDR1 is LNHDA and CDR2 SQIVND (reference sequence). Losses at the gene ends were 4 bases for V and 7 bases for J; bases not matched to a gene: 1. CDR3 in DNA: TGTGCCAGTAGTACGACAGGGAATTCACCCCTCCACTTT. Translated: CASSTTGNSPLHF.

The gene calls are TRBV2 and TRBJ1-5; 9 bases are shared with TRBD1. The CDR3 contains 16 residues. The J segment lost 3 bases and the V segment lost 1 base, leaving 4 bases of the junction unmatched. CDR1 and CDR2 (germline): SNHLY, FYNNEI. In nucleotides, the CDR3 is TGTGCCAGCAGTGAAGGGACAGGGGCGTCCAATCAGCCCCAGCATTTT. Encoded protein: CASSEGTGASNQPQHF.

This clone was counted once. The J gene is TRBJ2-7, the V gene TRBV6-6; D could derive from TRBD1 or TRBD2 (5 bases each). CDR1 and CDR2 from the germline V gene are MNHNY and SVGAGI (reference sequence). The ends were cut back, 2 bases at V and 6 bases at J, with 8 bases in the middle. The CDR3 extends over 12 amino acids. The CDR3: CASSYGGREQYF. CDR3 DNA sequence: TGTGCCAGCAGTTACGGGGGACGCGAGCAGTACTTC.

V is TRBV10-3 and J is TRBJ2-3; D is unclear. The CDR3 loop spans 13 amino acids. CDR1 and CDR2 (germline): ENHRY, SYGVKD. Trimming shortened V by 5 bases and J by 4 bases, and 10 bases separated the two germline ends. CDR3 DNA sequence: TGTGCCATCAGTCCCCCCTTGGCAGATACGCAGTATTTT. It translates to CAISPPLADTQYF.

The chain carries TRBV25-1 and TRBJ2-3; possibly TRBD1 for D (5 bases). Looked up from germline, CDR1 is MGHDK and CDR2 is SYGVNS. The length of the CDR3 is 14 residues. Trimming shortened V by 11 bases and J by 0 bases, and 15 bases separated the two germline ends. The CDR3 nucleotides read TGTGCCTCGGATCCCGACAGTAGCACAGATACGCAGTATTTT. Amino acids: CASDPDSSTDTQYF.

The chain carries TRBV13 and TRBJ2-1; 8 bases map to TRBD2. The CDR3 sequence is 15 residues long. Germline V gives CDR1 PRHDT, CDR2 FYEKMQ (reference sequence). The trim removed 10 bases at V and 6 bases at J, leaving 14 bases unmatched. CDR3 loop: CATSRRGGSLNEQFF. CDR3 bases: TGTGCCACCTCTCGCCGGGGGGGATCTCTCAATGAGCAGTTCTTC.

The sample holds one count of this clone. The chain is built from TRBV28 and TRBJ1-5; no firm D call. From germline, CDR1 is MDHEN and CDR2 SYDVKM. This CDR3 is built from 16 residues. V gave up 5 bases and J gave up 4 bases, with 18 bases separating them. The CDR3 sequence: CASSPWTRSGNQPQHF. As DNA, the CDR3 is TGTGCCAGCAGTCCGTGGACGCGAAGTGGGAATCAGCCCCAGCATTTT.

The rearrangement uses TRBV19 and TRBJ1-1, with D perhaps matching TRBD1 (6 bases). V dropped 3 bases and J dropped 0 bases, with 11 bases sitting between them. The V gene's germline CDR1 is LNHDA and CDR2 SQIVND (reference sequence). The CDR3 loop spans 15 amino acids. CDR3 in amino acids: CASSIATGMNTEAFF. The CDR3 DNA sequence: TGTGCCAGTAGTATCGCGACAGGCATGAACACTGAAGCTTTCTTT.

Concerning this clone: One junction end does not reproduce the germline sequence, and a read error may be involved. Other DNA sequences from this sample encode an identical CDR3 as well. The rearrangement joins TRBV5-4 to TRBJ1-1; unclear D gene. Germline-derived CDR1 and CDR2 are SGHNT and YYREEE (reference sequence). The CDR3 runs to 15 residues. This CDR3 is CASSPMTTANTEAFF. CDR3 sequence (DNA): TGTGCCAGCAGCCCGATGACAACAGCGAACACTGAAGCCTTCTTT.

The chain carries TRBV10-3 and TRBJ2-7; D may correspond to TRBD1 or TRBD2 (6 bases each). Trimming removed 8 bases from V and 3 bases from J, with 8 bases in between. The germline gives CDR1 ENHRY, CDR2 SYGVKD. This CDR3 spans 11 amino acids. CDR3 loop: CAIGGGYEQYF. CDR3 DNA: TGTGCCATCGGAGGGGGCTACGAGCAGTACTTC.

The rearrangement links TRBV19 to TRBJ1-1; tentative D call: TRBD1 (5 bases). CDR3 length equals 13 residues. Trimming cost V 5 bases and J 4 bases, with 11 bases left between them. Looked up from germline, CDR1 is LNHDA and CDR2 is SQIVND (reference sequence). CDR3 DNA sequence: TGTGCCAGTAGTGATCAGGGCGTCACTGAAGCTTTCTTT. This encodes CASSDQGVTEAFF.

The chain carries TRBV2 and TRBJ2-1, with 11 bases identical to TRBD2. The CDR3 loop spans 15 amino acids. The ends lost 10 bases at V and 9 bases at J; junction bases unmatched: 14. CDR1 and CDR2 from the germline V gene are SNHLY and FYNNEI. The CDR3 is CATNDGTSGSREQFF. The CDR3 DNA reads as TGTGCCACGAACGACGGGACTAGCGGATCCCGTGAGCAGTTCTTC.

The chain uses TRBV28 and TRBJ2-3; D ambiguous. Germline-derived CDR1 and CDR2 are MDHEN and SYDVKM. This CDR3 contains 13 residues. Between the trimmed V and J ends, which lost 5 bases and 1 base, there was a span of 7 bases. In DNA form, the CDR3 reads TGTGCCAGCAGTCGTCCGGGCACAGATACGCAGTATTTT. This encodes CASSRPGTDTQYF.

The chain has TRBV7-2 and TRBJ2-1, with D uncertain. V lost 4 bases and J lost 7, with 8 bases in between. Germline lookup yields CDR1 SGHTA and CDR2 FQGNSA. The CDR3 consists of 12 residues. The CDR3 loop reads CASSSSVNEQFF. The CDR3, as DNA: TGTGCCAGCAGCTCAAGCGTGAATGAGCAGTTCTTC.

This clone occurred a few times. The rearrangement joins TRBV5-1 to TRBJ1-1, with 8 bases matching TRBD1. Per germline, CDR1 SGHRS and CDR2 YFSETQ. Trimming removed 3 bases from V and 2 bases from J; junction bases left unmatched: 6. The CDR3 loop spans 15 amino acids. CDR3 loop: CASSSGGAYNTEAFF. As DNA, the CDR3 is TGCGCCAGCAGCTCAGGGGGCGCATATAACACTGAAGCTTTCTTT.

CDR3 sequence: CASSPRTSSYGYTF. For the CDR3, the DNA is TGCGCCAGCAGCCCCCGGACTAGTTCCTATGGCTACACCTTC. The V gene is TRBV5-1, the J gene TRBJ1-2; D uncertain. Per the germline V gene, CDR1 is SGHRS and CDR2 is YFSETQ. V was shortened by 4 bases and J by 4 bases, with 14 bases between the two germline ends. CDR3 length equals 14 residues.

This clone showed up just a few times. J is TRBJ2-2 and V is TRBV27; 7 bases align to TRBD1. The CDR3 runs to 16 residues. Germline-derived CDR1 and CDR2 are MNHEY and SMNVEV (reference sequence). The V gene end was trimmed by 8 bases and the J gene end by 1 base; junction bases not matched to a gene: 10. The CDR3 here is CASGIYGTENTGELFF. CDR3 sequence (DNA): TGTGCCAGCGGCATTTATGGGACAGAGAACACCGGGGAGCTGTTTTTT.

The chain couples TRBV4-2 to TRBJ2-3; 7 bases fit TRBD1. The CDR3 extends over 15 amino acids. Unmatched junction bases numbered 9, after V lost 4 bases and J lost 5 bases. CDR1 is LGHNA and CDR2 is YNFKEQ in the germline V gene. CDR3 DNA: TGTGCCAGCAGCCTAGCACAGGGGACGGGAGATACGCAGTATTTT. Protein: CASSLAQGTGDTQYF.

This sequence joins TRBV19 and TRBJ1-3; TRBD1 agrees at 7 bases. Germline V lookup: CDR1 LNHDA, CDR2 SQIVND (reference sequence). The J segment lost 0 bases and the V segment lost 6 bases, leaving 8 bases of the junction unmatched. This CDR3 contains 16 residues. CDR3 in amino acids: CASSIGWTGSGNTIYF. The CDR3 bases are TGTGCCAGTAGCATTGGATGGACAGGCTCTGGAAACACCATATATTTT.

The rearrangement joins TRBV4-1 to TRBJ2-1; D unclear. Per the germline V gene, CDR1 is MGHRA and CDR2 is YSYEKL. This CDR3 has 16 amino acids. V was cut by 0 bases and J by 0 bases, with 9 bases left in between. CDR3 protein: CASSQDRGSSYNEQFF. In nucleotides, the CDR3 is TGCGCCAGCAGCCAAGATCGCGGTAGCTCCTACAATGAGCAGTTCTTC.